These 26 T cell receptor beta chains originate from one sample sequenced in a study of blood T cells in healthy people across ages. A J-beta primer mix and a sample-barcoded 5' primer were used in a second PCR of about 7 to 12 cycles. TCRdb re-derived calls from the 5' RACE reads in MiXCR, one entry per CDR3 protein. The sample carries about 580,000 distinct CDR3 sequences, roughly 48% recorded once. Sequencing was done on a sample of blood. Receptors were obtained from an elderly man in good health.

The chain combines TRBV6-2 or TRBV6-3 with TRBJ2-1, with D unclear. With 7 bases removed from V and 0 bases from J, the gap between germline ends came to 13 bases. The germline CDR1 and CDR2 sequences are MNHEY and SVGEGT. The CDR3 runs to 15 residues. The CDR3 DNA follows: TGTGCCAGCATCCCGGGTGGCAGCTCCTACAATGAGCAGTTCTTC. Amino acid sequence: CASIPGGSSYNEQFF.

DNA for the CDR3: TGTGCCATCACCGAGGGACTAGCGGATTCCTACGAGCAGTACTTC. This translates into CAITEGLADSYEQYF. V gene TRBV10-3 combines with J gene TRBJ2-7; 11 bases are shared with TRBD2. Unmatched junction bases numbered 6, after V lost 7 bases and J lost 1 base. This CDR3 region has 15 residues. CDR1 ENHRY and CDR2 SYGVKD come from the germline V gene.

The chain recombines TRBV7-9 with TRBJ2-5, with D perhaps matching TRBD1 (5 bases). V was trimmed by 1 base and J by 7 bases, leaving 7 bases between them. Germline-derived CDR1 and CDR2 are SEHNR and FQNEAQ (reference sequence). The CDR3 spans 12 residues. The CDR3 DNA reads TGTGCCAGCAGCTTAGTTACAGGGACCCAGTACTTC. Translation gives CASSLVTGTQYF.

Notes on this clonotype: A clone one base away is much larger, so this may be a read error. This chain uses TRBV7-3 with TRBJ2-3; D might be TRBD2 (5 bases). The CDR3 has 13 residues. In germline, CDR1 is SGHTA, CDR2 FQGTGA. The CDR3: CARSLTGSDTQYF. CDR3 coding DNA: TGTGCCCGCAGCTTAACGGGATCAGATACGCAGTATTTT.

CDR3 sequence reads: CASSFLLGVRGYTF. CDR3 in DNA: TGTGCCAGCAGTTTTCTTTTAGGGGTTAGGGGCTACACCTTC. This chain connects TRBV12-3 or TRBV12-4 to TRBJ1-2; TRBD1 is a possible D gene (5 bases). The CDR3 is 14 amino acids. V was pared by 3 bases and J by 8 bases, with 16 bases between.

This sequence joins TRBV20-1 and TRBJ2-3; no firm D call. Deletions cut 2 bases from V and 1 base from J, with 7 bases between. Per germline, CDR1 DFQATT and CDR2 SNEGSKA (reference sequence). This CDR3 region has 13 residues. The CDR3 sequence is CSARTVGTDTQYF. CDR3 bases: TGCAGTGCTAGAACAGTCGGCACAGATACGCAGTATTTT.

Only a few counts were recorded for this clonotype. This may be a read error, as it is one base from a much larger clone. V gene TRBV6-5 combines with J gene TRBJ2-7; the match to TRBD2 covers 7 bases. The DNA end is more similar to TRBJ2-5, so the J call may be wrong. There are 13 residues in the CDR3. Germline V CDR1 and CDR2: MNHEY, SVGAGI. The chain's CDR3 is CASSVAGEETQYF. The CDR3, as DNA: TGTGCCAGCAGTGTTGCGGGGGAGGAGACCCAGTACTTC.

The V call is TRBV12-3 or TRBV12-4, the J call TRBJ2-1; TRBD1 might be the D (5 bases). CDR3 length: 16 amino acids. The ends were cut back, 7 bases at V and 4 bases at J, with 20 bases in the middle. The CDR3 DNA reads as TGTGCCAGCACCCCAAGACCGGAAGGGGCTTACAATGAGCAGTTCTTC. This gives the protein CASTPRPEGAYNEQFF.

The chain combines TRBV7-2 with TRBJ2-7; 9 nucleotides agree with TRBD2. Germline V gene sequence: CDR1 SGHTA, CDR2 FQGNSA. J lost 2 bases, V lost 5 bases, and 7 bases had no gene match. The CDR3 sequence is 15 residues long. In DNA form, the CDR3 reads TGTGCCAGCAGCGCATCTAGCGGGGCCCCCTACGAGCAGTACTTC. It translates to CASSASSGAPYEQYF.

This chain uses TRBV10-3 with TRBJ2-5; D perhaps matches TRBD1 (6 bases). The better agreement between TRBJ2-7 and the DNA end casts doubt on the J call. The length of the CDR3 is 13 residues. Germline CDR1 ENHRY, CDR2 SYGVKD. The CDR3 sequence is CAISVGDTYEQYF. In DNA, the CDR3 is TGTGCCATCAGTGTTGGGGACACCTACGAGCAGTACTTC.

This clonotype was picked up a small number of times. The chain is built from TRBV5-1 and TRBJ1-2; the match to TRBD1 covers 9 bases. This CDR3 is built from 16 residues. The germline V gene encodes CDR1 SGHRS and CDR2 YFSETQ. The ends lost 5 bases at V and 5 bases at J; junction bases unmatched: 13. As DNA, the CDR3 is TGCGCCAGCAGACCTTTTAATACAGGGGGCGCATATGGCTACACCTTC. The encoded protein is CASRPFNTGGAYGYTF.

The DNA of the CDR3 is TGCGCCAGCAGTCGGACAGGAAACACCGGGGAGCTGTTTTTT. It translates to CASSRTGNTGELFF. This chain joins TRBV4-3 and TRBJ2-2; 7 nucleotides match TRBD1. The trim removed 6 bases at V and 2 bases at J, leaving 3 bases unmatched. From germline, CDR1 is LGHNA and CDR2 YSLEER. CDR3 length: 14 residues.

The V gene is TRBV5-1, the J gene TRBJ2-1; perhaps D is TRBD1 or TRBD2 (5 bases each). The CDR3 consists of 16 residues. V gave up 4 bases and J gave up 7 bases, with 21 bases separating them. Germline CDR1 and CDR2: SGHRS and YFSETQ. The DNA for the CDR3 is TGCGCCAGCAGCGTGACCCAGGGTGGGGGAGTTAATGAGCAGTTCTTC. Translated: CASSVTQGGGVNEQFF.

This CDR3 is CASSPRAGASEQYF. The DNA of the CDR3 is TGTGCCAGCAGCCCCCGGGCGGGAGCTTCCGAGCAGTACTTC. This chain uses TRBV7-2 with TRBJ2-7, with TRBD2 matching over 7 bases. The CDR3 runs 14 residues. V lost 5 bases, J lost 6 bases, and 10 bases stayed unmatched. Germline lookup yields CDR1 SGHTA and CDR2 FQGNSA.

As regards this clonotype: This could be a read error, since a much larger clone is one nucleotide away. The CDR3 nucleotides read TGTGCCAGCAGTGACAGGCCCTACAATGAGCAGTACTTC. It specifies CASSDRPYNEQYF. The rearrangement joins TRBV6-5 to TRBJ2-1, with D perhaps matching TRBD1 (6 bases). The DNA end favors TRBJ2-7, so the J call may be wrong. CDR3 length: 13 amino acids. Germline V gene data show CDR1 as MNHEY and CDR2 as SVGAGI.

The V gene is TRBV3-1, the J gene TRBJ2-3, with a tentative D call TRBD2 (6 bases). Germline CDR1 is LGHDT and CDR2 is YNNKEL (reference sequence). The CDR3 is 17 amino acids. V was shortened by 2 bases and J by 2 bases, with 17 bases between the two germline ends. This CDR3 reads CASSQPLGVADTDTQYF. The CDR3 DNA is TGTGCCAGCAGCCAACCCCTGGGCGTAGCGGACACAGATACGCAGTATTTT.

This clonotype was picked up a small number of times. The chain carries TRBV11-3 and TRBJ2-3, with D perhaps TRBD1 (5 bases). The V end lost 2 bases, the J end lost 1 base, and 10 bases lay between the germline ends. The CDR3 runs 15 residues. CDR1 and CDR2 from the germline V gene are SGHNT and YENEEA. The CDR3 here is CASSLSDTRTDTQYF. The CDR3 DNA is TGTGCCAGCAGCTTATCGGACACCCGCACAGATACGCAGTATTTT.

The gene calls are TRBV7-2 and TRBJ2-5, with D perhaps matching TRBD1 (6 bases). Trimming pared 2 bases from V and 3 bases from J, leaving 10 bases between. The CDR3 contains 14 residues. Looked up from germline, CDR1 is SGHTA and CDR2 is FQGNSA. DNA of the CDR3: TGTGCCAGCAGCTTAAACGAGGGGGAAGAGACCCAGTACTTC. The encoded protein is CASSLNEGEETQYF.

This clonotype was detected a few times. The chain joins TRBV27 to TRBJ2-2, with 11 bases fitting TRBD2. The J segment lost 4 bases and the V segment lost 5 bases, leaving 6 bases of the junction unmatched. The CDR3 runs 16 residues. The germline V gene encodes CDR1 MNHEY and CDR2 SMNVEV (reference sequence). The CDR3 protein is CASSPKLAGVTGELFF. In nucleotides, the CDR3 is TGTGCCAGCAGTCCTAAACTAGCGGGGGTCACCGGGGAGCTGTTTTTT.

V is TRBV20-1 and J is TRBJ2-7, with 9 bases fitting TRBD2. With V trimmed by 5 bases and J by 7 bases, 15 bases remained unmatched. The CDR3 is 15 residues long. The germline CDR1 and CDR2 sequences are DFQATT and SNEGSKA (reference sequence). CDR3 in amino acids: CSAGNPSGAAGEQYF. In nucleotides, the CDR3 is TGCAGTGCTGGCAACCCTAGCGGGGCTGCGGGGGAGCAGTACTTC.

The chain recombines TRBV28 with TRBJ2-1; 7 bases agree with TRBD2. V lost 8 bases and J lost 4; bases outside the gene matches: 17. Per germline, CDR1 MDHEN and CDR2 SYDVKM. The CDR3 runs to 17 residues. The CDR3, as DNA: TGTGCCAGCGCAAGGGGCGTCGGAGCGGGAAGTTACAATGAGCAGTTCTTC. This translates into CASARGVGAGSYNEQFF.

The chain recombines TRBV19 with TRBJ2-7, with a weak D call TRBD2 (5 bases). The germline V gene encodes CDR1 LNHDA and CDR2 SQIVND (reference sequence). This CDR3 has 14 residues. The V gene lost 6 bases and the J gene lost 3 bases, with 15 bases spanning the gap. CDR3 residues: CASSRGLGDYEQYF. For the CDR3, the DNA is TGTGCCAGTAGCCGAGGGCTGGGAGACTACGAGCAGTACTTC.

In DNA, the CDR3 is TGTGCCAGCAAGGGGGCGGGAGATGAAAAACTGTTTTTT. Translated: CASKGAGDEKLFF. The chain joins TRBV28 to TRBJ1-4; 7 bases align to TRBD1. Germline V gene data show CDR1 as MDHEN and CDR2 as SYDVKM. The CDR3 runs 13 residues. Trimming cost V 7 bases and J 6 bases; bases outside gene matches: 5.

The chain has TRBV9 and TRBJ2-1; perhaps TRBD2 as D (5 bases). V was trimmed by 0 bases and J by 4 bases, leaving 14 bases between them. The germline V gene encodes CDR1 SGDLS and CDR2 YYNGEE. The CDR3 runs 16 residues. The CDR3 DNA follows: TGTGCCAGCAGCGTAGCGTCGCTAGCCACATACAATGAGCAGTTCTTC. Protein: CASSVASLATYNEQFF.

This clonotype was counted between two and nine times. A read error may be the cause here, since a much bigger clone is one base away. This chain uses TRBV6-6 with TRBJ2-4; no definite D call. This CDR3 is built from 13 residues. CDR1 and CDR2 (germline): MNHNY, SVGAGI (reference sequence). The V and J ends lost 5 bases and 13 bases respectively, with 18 bases between them. This CDR3 is CASSDGSTGEQYF. The CDR3 coding sequence is TGTGCCAGCAGTGACGGATCCACGGGTGAGCAGTACTTC.

The chain joins TRBV7-9 to TRBJ2-6; no definite D call. Germline CDR1 is SEHNR and CDR2 is FQNEAQ (reference sequence). The CDR3 is made up of 14 amino acids. V lost 5 bases and J 4 bases, leaving 9 bases between the germline ends. CDR3 protein: CASSVGFGANVLTF. CDR3 nucleotide sequence: TGTGCCAGCAGCGTCGGGTTCGGGGCCAACGTCCTGACTTTC.